The table lists the clone carrying this T cell receptor beta chain with a few counts. The antigen is not known. The CDR3 consists of 14 residues. The ends lost 6 bases at V and 2 bases at J; junction bases unmatched: 5. Germline V gives CDR1 SQVTM, CDR2 ANQGSEA. The sample is drawn from a study of blood T cells in healthy people across ages. Points from the study as a whole: Per million T cells, TCR beta diversity dropped roughly linearly as age increased.

Every donor gave 9 to 10 milliliters of peripheral blood. Each sample had at least 6.5 million PBMCs isolated. PCR was performed a second time for about 7 to 11 cycles using a sample-barcoded 5' primer and a J-beta primer mix. Each CDR3 protein is one row after TCRdb ran MiXCR on the 5' RACE reads. The sample lists some 690,000 distinct CDR3 sequences; about a fifth were seen once. This chain links TRBV29-1 with TRBJ2-2, with 8 bases matching TRBD2. Sequenced material: blood. This TCR was recovered from a man aged 65 to 85 in good health. The CDR3 sequence: CSVRGTSNTGELFF. CDR3 sequence (DNA): TGCAGCGTCCGCGGGACTAGTAACACCGGGGAGCTGTTTTTT.